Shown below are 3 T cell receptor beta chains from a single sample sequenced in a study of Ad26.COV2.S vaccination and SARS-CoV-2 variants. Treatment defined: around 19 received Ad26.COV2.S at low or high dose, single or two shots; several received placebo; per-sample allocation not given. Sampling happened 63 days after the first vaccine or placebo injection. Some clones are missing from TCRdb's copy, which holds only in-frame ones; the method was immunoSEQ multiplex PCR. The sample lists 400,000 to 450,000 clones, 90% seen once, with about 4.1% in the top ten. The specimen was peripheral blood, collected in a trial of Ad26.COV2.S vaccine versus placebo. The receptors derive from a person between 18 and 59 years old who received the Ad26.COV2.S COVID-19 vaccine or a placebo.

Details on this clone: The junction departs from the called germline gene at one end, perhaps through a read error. In nucleotides, the CDR3 is TGCACCAGCAGCCCCGCCAGCAGGGGACTCATGAACACTGAAGCTTTCTTT. This translates into CTSSPASRGLMNTEAFF. The chain combines TRBV4-3 with TRBJ1-1; weak D call: TRBD1 (6 bases). CDR3 length: 17 residues. Per germline, CDR1 LGHNA and CDR2 YSLEER.

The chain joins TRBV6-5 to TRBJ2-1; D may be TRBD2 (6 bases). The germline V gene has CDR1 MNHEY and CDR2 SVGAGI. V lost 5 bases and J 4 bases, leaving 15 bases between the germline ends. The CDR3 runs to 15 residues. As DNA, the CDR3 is TGTGCCAGCAGTCTCGGGACTTCACTGTACAATGAGCAGTTCTTC. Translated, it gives CASSLGTSLYNEQFF.

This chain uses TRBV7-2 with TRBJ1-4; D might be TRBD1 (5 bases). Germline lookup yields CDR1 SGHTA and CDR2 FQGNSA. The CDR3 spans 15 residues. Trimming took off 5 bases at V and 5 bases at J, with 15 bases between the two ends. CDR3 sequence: CASSQYVGGNEKLFF. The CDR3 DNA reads TGTGCCAGCAGCCAATATGTCGGGGGAAATGAAAAACTGTTTTTT.